The 21 T cell receptor beta chains below were found in one sample sequenced in a study of early T cells in non-severe SARS-CoV-2 infection. TCRdb analysed the 5' RACE reads with MiXCR anew, one entry per CDR3 protein. The data hold some 70,000 distinct CDR3 sequences, with 12% observed a single time. The specimen sequenced was whole blood. The receptor set was obtained from an adult who was a healthcare worker with PCR-confirmed SARS-CoV-2 infection or an uninfected control (not recorded which).

The chain uses TRBV28 and TRBJ2-7; TRBD2 aligns across 9 bases. Unmatched junction bases numbered 6, after V lost 6 bases and J lost 12 bases. The CDR3 length is 11 residues. Germline CDR1 is MDHEN and CDR2 is SYDVKM. CDR3 sequence: CASRLAGVVYF. The CDR3 nucleotides are TGTGCCAGCAGATTAGCGGGAGTGGTGTACTTC.

This clonotype was recorded at least ten times. CDR3 amino acids: CASSATGGTEAFF. CDR3 nucleotides: TGTGCCAGCAGCGCGACAGGGGGGACTGAAGCTTTCTTT. The chain has TRBV7-7 and TRBJ1-1; 9 positions agree with TRBD1. Trimming took 5 bases from V and 5 from J; bases not matched to a gene: 3. This CDR3 spans 13 amino acids. The V gene's germline CDR1 is SSHAT and CDR2 FNYEAQ (reference sequence).

This clonotype has a count of ten or more. This sequence joins TRBV28 and TRBJ2-3, with D tentatively TRBD1 or TRBD2 (5 bases each). Germline-derived CDR1 and CDR2 are MDHEN and SYDVKM. V lost 2 bases and J lost 1, with 13 bases in between. The CDR3 has 16 residues. The CDR3 loop is CASSLGGTAGTDTQYF. The CDR3 region has the DNA TGTGCCAGCAGTTTAGGGGGTACAGCAGGCACAGATACGCAGTATTTT.

The chain couples TRBV28 to TRBJ2-3, with TRBD2 matching over 7 bases. V lost 6 bases, J lost 5 bases, and 17 bases stayed unmatched. This CDR3 spans 17 amino acids. Germline V gives CDR1 MDHEN, CDR2 SYDVKM. CDR3 sequence (DNA): TGTGCCAGCAGGGGCGAGTTCGGCGGGAGAGCGGGAGATACGCAGTATTTT. Its translation: CASRGEFGGRAGDTQYF.

This clonotype appeared many times. The CDR3 DNA sequence: TGTGCCAGCAGCTTCCAGGGGGACACTGAAGCTTTCTTT. Its protein product is CASSFQGDTEAFF. The rearrangement links TRBV7-6 to TRBJ1-1, with 7 bases that match TRBD1. V was pared by 3 bases and J by 3 bases, with 1 base of the junction left unmatched. The germline V gene has CDR1 SGHVS and CDR2 FNYEAQ. The CDR3 loop spans 13 amino acids.

This clonotype was seen only a few times. The chain combines TRBV18 with TRBJ2-1, with 7 positions matching TRBD2. CDR1 and CDR2 (germline): KGHSH, LQKENI. V gave up 5 bases and J gave up 12 bases; unmatched junction bases: 16. The CDR3 extends over 15 amino acids. The CDR3: CASSFELADPRGQFF. The CDR3 DNA reads as TGTGCCAGCTCATTTGAGCTAGCGGATCCCCGGGGGCAGTTCTTC.

This clonotype showed up many times. This rearrangement joins TRBV7-8 to TRBJ2-3, with D perhaps matching TRBD2 (6 bases). Germline values: CDR1 SGHVS, CDR2 FQNEAQ. The CDR3 is 16 residues long. V gave up 1 base and J gave up 0 bases, with 11 bases separating them. CDR3 coding DNA: TGTGCCAGCAGCTTAGGGCCGACTAGTAGCACAGATACGCAGTATTTT. Translated, it gives CASSLGPTSSTDTQYF.

This clonotype was counted ten times or more. The rearrangement joins TRBV20-1 to TRBJ2-4; 15 bases are a match to TRBD2. Germline-derived CDR1 and CDR2 are DFQATT and SNEGSKA (reference sequence). V shed 3 bases, J shed 0 bases, and the junction held 3 bases outside the gene matches. This CDR3 is 17 amino acids long. In nucleotides, the CDR3 is TGCAGTGCTAGGGGACTAGCGGGAGGACTAGCCAAAAACATTCAGTACTTC. Translation: CSARGLAGGLAKNIQYF.

The sample holds a few counts of this clonotype. For the CDR3, the DNA is TGTGCCAGCAGCTCGTGGACTAGCGGAGGCCAAGAGACCCAGTACTTC. Its protein is CASSSWTSGGQETQYF. The chain links TRBV11-2 to TRBJ2-5, with 10 bases identical to TRBD2. Germline CDR1 is SGHAT and CDR2 is FQNNGV. V shed 4 bases and J 1 base; nucleotides not matched to a gene: 6. The CDR3 runs 16 residues.

There are many counts of this clonotype. The chain links TRBV28 to TRBJ1-2; 7 bases are shared with TRBD1. Germline-derived CDR1 and CDR2 are MDHEN and SYDVKM. Germline trimming cut 10 bases from V and 1 base from J; bases unmatched to any gene: 12. The CDR3 covers 15 residues. Written as DNA, the CDR3 is TGTGCCACCATACGGGGGACAGCTGATAACTATGGCTACACCTTC. It yields the protein CATIRGTADNYGYTF.

This clonotype turned up a few times. The chain carries TRBV7-9 and TRBJ2-5; D unresolved. The length of the CDR3 is 13 residues. Trimming removed 7 bases from V and 2 bases from J, with 11 bases in between. The germline gives CDR1 SEHNR, CDR2 FQNEAQ (reference sequence). Written as DNA, the CDR3 is TGTGCCAGCACCACTTACGAGCAAGAGACCCAGTACTTC. Amino acid sequence: CASTTYEQETQYF. Complete variable domain (other parts from reference TRBV7-9 and TRBJ2-5): DTGVSQNPRHKITKRGQNVTFRCDPISEHNRLYWYRQTLGQGPEFLTYFQNEAQLEKSRLLSDRFSAERPKGSFSTLEIQRTEQGDSAMYLCASTTYEQETQYFGPGTRLLVL.

This chain uses TRBV7-2 with TRBJ2-5, with TRBD1 identical over 8 bases. In germline, CDR1 is SGHTA, CDR2 FQGNSA. With 1 base clipped from V and 5 bases from J, the junction kept 3 bases outside the gene matches. CDR3 size: 14 residues. As DNA, the CDR3 is TGTGCCAGCAGCTTAGGAGCAGGGGGCGAGACCCAGTACTTC. It codes for CASSLGAGGETQYF.

This clonotype was counted at least ten times. The chain has TRBV6-1 and TRBJ1-1, with D unresolved. The CDR3 has 14 residues. Germline CDR1 reads MNHNS; CDR2 reads SASEGT. V was clipped by 5 bases and J by 8 bases, with 18 bases between them. The DNA of the CDR3 is TGTGCCAGCAGTCTGCCGGGAGTCCGATCCGAAGCTTTCTTT. Protein: CASSLPGVRSEAFF.

This clonotype was seen just once. The genes are TRBV10-3 and TRBJ2-7; 8 positions match TRBD1. This CDR3 is built from 13 residues. Germline CDR1 reads ENHRY; CDR2 reads SYGVKD. With 11 bases clipped from V and 8 bases from J, the junction kept 14 bases outside the gene matches. CDR3 bases: TGTGCCGCCGGGACAGGCCTTCGGTACCAGCAGTACTTC. It codes for CAAGTGLRYQQYF.

This clonotype was counted ten times or more. The rearrangement joins TRBV5-1 to TRBJ2-3; a possible D gene is TRBD1 (5 bases). The germline V and J ends were trimmed by 1 base and 2 bases, with 11 bases remaining between them. The germline V gene has CDR1 SGHRS and CDR2 YFSETQ. The CDR3 totals 15 residues. In DNA, the CDR3 is TGCGCCAGCAGCTTGACAGGAGATAACACAGATACGCAGTATTTT. Amino acid sequence: CASSLTGDNTDTQYF.

This clonotype was counted only a few times. V is TRBV5-4 and J is TRBJ2-7; 7 bases map to TRBD1. V lost 0 bases, J lost 2 bases, and 2 bases stayed unmatched. CDR3 size: 14 residues. Looked up from germline, CDR1 is SGHNT and CDR2 is YYREEE (reference sequence). The CDR3, as DNA: TGTGCCAGCAGCTTGGATGGGACAGCCTACGAGCAGTACTTC. It translates to CASSLDGTAYEQYF.

This clonotype was detected a few times. The rearrangement joins TRBV6-1 to TRBJ2-2; TRBD2 might be the D (6 bases). This CDR3 is built from 11 residues. The germline CDR1 and CDR2 sequences are MNHNS and SASEGT. Written as DNA, the CDR3 is TGTGCTTCGAGCGGGACCGGGGAGCTGTTTTTT. It encodes CASSGTGELFF.

This clonotype came up a few times. The V and J genes are TRBV29-1 and TRBJ1-1; possible D gene TRBD1, 5 bases. This CDR3 region has 13 residues. CDR1 SQVTM and CDR2 ANQGSEA come from the germline V gene. V was trimmed by 3 bases and J by 6 bases, leaving 14 bases between them. As DNA, the CDR3 is TGCAGCGTTGACGTAGGGGTTGGCTCTGAAGCTTTCTTT. It yields the protein CSVDVGVGSEAFF.

The J gene is TRBJ2-3, the V gene TRBV6-6; D gene ambiguous. CDR1 MNHNY and CDR2 SVGAGI come from the germline V gene (reference sequence). CDR3 length: 15 residues. Trimming took off 6 bases at V and 5 bases at J, with 18 bases between the two ends. The CDR3 DNA follows: TGTGCCAGCAGCACTGGGAATTGGGCACGAGATACGCAGTATTTT. This gives the protein CASSTGNWARDTQYF.

The rearrangement joins TRBV5-1 to TRBJ2-7; D may correspond to TRBD1 or TRBD2 (5 bases each). Germline V gene sequence: CDR1 SGHRS, CDR2 YFSETQ. Trimming took 3 bases from V and 5 from J, leaving 15 bases between them. The CDR3 consists of 14 residues. CDR3 bases: TGCGCCAGCAGCTACGGGGCCCTAAGGGACGAGCAGTACTTC. Its translation: CASSYGALRDEQYF.

The V and J genes are TRBV11-2 and TRBJ1-2, with D possibly TRBD1 on 5 matching bases. CDR3 size: 17 residues. V was clipped by 5 bases and J by 2 bases, with 21 bases between them. Per germline, CDR1 SGHAT and CDR2 FQNNGV. Written as DNA, the CDR3 is TGTGCCAGCAGCCTTCGGACTGGGACCGTCATCAACTATGGCTACACCTTC. It is translated as CASSLRTGTVINYGYTF.